A selection of T cell receptor beta chains follows, all from one sample in a study of cytomegalovirus exposure and HLA in healthy donors. Assay used: immunoSEQ multiplex PCR; TCRdb lists only in-frame clones, some missing. The sample shows 110,000 to 150,000 clones, roughly 79% of them seen only once. The sample was PBMCs. These receptors came from a male donor in good health and CMV-seronegative. CDR3s include the opening cysteine and the closing phenylalanine or tryptophan. Each record gives: J gene, D gene, clone size, V gene, CDR3 DNA, CDR3 protein. A D gene is named only where the DNA matches it firmly. Rows give clone size only sometimes, using once, few, many, or a class for an expanded clone.

j_call: TRBJ2-7; d_call: NA; clone_size: NA; v_call: TRBV19; cdr3_nt: TGTGCCAGTAGTCCATCAGGCACGAGCTCCTACGAGCAGTACTTC; cdr3_aa: CASSPSGTSSYEQYF
j_call: TRBJ2-1; d_call: TRBD2; clone_size: NA; v_call: TRBV29-1; cdr3_nt: TGCAGCGTATTAGCGGGAGTTGACGTGAATGAGCAGTTCTTC; cdr3_aa: CSVLAGVDVNEQFF
j_call: TRBJ1-6; d_call: TRBD1; clone_size: once; v_call: TRBV27; cdr3_nt: TGTGCCAGCAGTTTATCGCCCCTGGACAGGGAATTCCATTCACCCCTCCACTTT; cdr3_aa: CASSLSPLDREFHSPLHF
j_call: TRBJ1-4; d_call: TRBD1; clone_size: NA; v_call: TRBV7-9; cdr3_nt: TGTGCCAGCAGCCAAGACAGGGCCCTTGGGGAAAAACTGTTTTTT; cdr3_aa: CASSQDRALGEKLFF
j_call: TRBJ1-1; d_call: TRBD1; clone_size: NA; v_call: TRBV19; cdr3_nt: TGTGCCAGTAGTATAAGGACAGGCAGTGGGGTAAACACTGAAGCTTTCTTT; cdr3_aa: CASSIRTGSGVNTEAFF
j_call: TRBJ2-1; d_call: NA; clone_size: NA; v_call: TRBV10-3; cdr3_nt: TGTGCCATCAGTGCGGAGCGGGTAAGAGACAATGAGCAGTTCTTC; cdr3_aa: CAISAERVRDNEQFF
j_call: TRBJ1-1; d_call: TRBD1; clone_size: NA; v_call: TRBV6-6; cdr3_nt: TGTGCCAGCAGTTACAGGGACAGGGACACTGAAGCTTTCTTT; cdr3_aa: CASSYRDRDTEAFF
j_call: TRBJ1-1; d_call: NA; clone_size: NA; v_call: TRBV2; cdr3_nt: TGTGCCAGCAGTAATTCCGAGGGTCTGTCCACTGAAGCTTTCTTT; cdr3_aa: CASSNSEGLSTEAFF
j_call: TRBJ1-1; d_call: NA; clone_size: few; v_call: TRBV12-5; cdr3_nt: TGTGCTAGTGGTTTGGTATGGGGAGCCCCAGCTTTCTTT; cdr3_aa: CASGLVWGAPAFF
j_call: TRBJ1-1; d_call: NA; clone_size: NA; v_call: TRBV9; cdr3_nt: TGTGCCAGCAGCGTAGGGAGTGAAGCTTTCTTT; cdr3_aa: CASSVGSEAFF
j_call: TRBJ2-4; d_call: TRBD1; clone_size: NA; v_call: TRBV7-2; cdr3_nt: TGTGCCAGCAGCGTAGTCTACAGGGGTTTGTCGAAAAACATTCAGTACTTC; cdr3_aa: CASSVVYRGLSKNIQYF
j_call: TRBJ2-2; d_call: TRBD1; clone_size: NA; v_call: TRBV11-3; cdr3_nt: TGTGCCAGCAGTCCAGGGGGTCTAGACAGGATGAACACCGGGGAGCTGTTTTTT; cdr3_aa: CASSPGGLDRMNTGELFF
j_call: TRBJ2-1; d_call: TRBD2; clone_size: NA; v_call: TRBV7-8; cdr3_nt: TGTGCCAGCAGCTTAGTAGCGGGGGGTTTGTCTGAGCAGTTCTTC; cdr3_aa: CASSLVAGGLSEQFF
j_call: TRBJ2-1; d_call: NA; clone_size: NA; v_call: TRBV5-1; cdr3_nt: TGCGCCAGCAGCCCTACCGGAGGTGCCCTTTACAATGAGCAGTTCTTC; cdr3_aa: CASSPTGGALYNEQFF
j_call: TRBJ1-2; d_call: TRBD1; clone_size: few; v_call: TRBV7-3; cdr3_nt: TGTGCCAGCAGCCCCCCGGACAGGGTCGATGGCTACCCCTTC; cdr3_aa: CASSPPDRVDGYPF
j_call: TRBJ2-1; d_call: TRBD2; clone_size: NA; v_call: TRBV10-3; cdr3_nt: TGTGCCATCACTAGCGGGGACTACAATGAGCAGTTCTTC; cdr3_aa: CAITSGDYNEQFF
j_call: TRBJ1-1; d_call: TRBD1; clone_size: NA; v_call: TRBV9; cdr3_nt: TGTGCCAGCAGCAAGCGGACAGGGAACACTGAAGCTTTCTTT; cdr3_aa: CASSKRTGNTEAFF
j_call: TRBJ2-5; d_call: TRBD2; clone_size: NA; v_call: TRBV18; cdr3_nt: TGTGCCAGCTCACCCGGGGGGGACCAAGAGACCCAGTACTTC; cdr3_aa: CASSPGGDQETQYF
j_call: TRBJ2-5; d_call: NA; clone_size: NA; v_call: TRBV7-8; cdr3_nt: TGTGCCAGCAGCTTAGATAGGCTAGGGGGGACCCAGTACTTC; cdr3_aa: CASSLDRLGGTQYF
j_call: TRBJ1-2; d_call: TRBD1; clone_size: NA; v_call: TRBV5-4; cdr3_nt: TGTGCCAGCAGCTCTCCGAGGGACAGGGGGGACTATGGCTACACCTTC; cdr3_aa: CASSSPRDRGDYGYTF
j_call: TRBJ1-4; d_call: NA; clone_size: NA; v_call: TRBV19; cdr3_nt: TGTGCCAGTAGTATGGCCGTTAATGAAAAACTGTTTTTT; cdr3_aa: CASSMAVNEKLFF
j_call: TRBJ1-1; d_call: TRBD1; clone_size: NA; v_call: TRBV6-1; cdr3_nt: TGTGCCAGTTCGGACAGGAACATGAACACTGAAGCTTTCTTT; cdr3_aa: CASSDRNMNTEAFF
j_call: TRBJ2-2; d_call: TRBD1; clone_size: few; v_call: TRBV6-1; cdr3_nt: TGTGCCAGCAGCTCGGACAGGGCCACCGGGGAGCTGTTTTTT; cdr3_aa: CASSSDRATGELFF
j_call: TRBJ1-1; d_call: NA; clone_size: NA; v_call: TRBV2; cdr3_nt: TGTGCCAGCAGTGGCGGGGGGGCTGTGAACACTGAAGCTTTCTTT; cdr3_aa: CASSGGGAVNTEAFF
j_call: TRBJ1-6; d_call: NA; clone_size: NA; v_call: TRBV12-5; cdr3_nt: TGTGCTAGTGGTTCGAGGGAATTAGGACAGACTTCACCCCTCCACTTT; cdr3_aa: CASGSRELGQTSPLHF
j_call: TRBJ2-1; d_call: TRBD2; clone_size: NA; v_call: TRBV5-1; cdr3_nt: TGCGCCAGCAGCTATACCGGGGGGGAGCAGTTCTTC; cdr3_aa: CASSYTGGEQFF
j_call: TRBJ2-3; d_call: TRBD1; clone_size: NA; v_call: TRBV29-1; cdr3_nt: TGCAGCGTTGAGCCCAGGGGGCTTGATTTGGATACGCAGTATTTT; cdr3_aa: CSVEPRGLDLDTQYF
j_call: TRBJ1-4; d_call: NA; clone_size: NA; v_call: TRBV21-1; cdr3_nt: TGTGCCAGCAGCCGCCTAAGGGGAGGGCGGGAAAAACTGTTTTTT; cdr3_aa: CASSRLRGGREKLFF
j_call: TRBJ2-3; d_call: NA; clone_size: NA; v_call: TRBV7-9; cdr3_nt: TGTGCCAGCAGCTTACAGGTAGAAGGTCCAGATACGCAGTATTTT; cdr3_aa: CASSLQVEGPDTQYF
j_call: TRBJ1-1; d_call: NA; clone_size: NA; v_call: TRBV29-1; cdr3_nt: TGCAGCGTTGTTCGGGCGGGGGACACTGAAGCTTTCTTT; cdr3_aa: CSVVRAGDTEAFF
j_call: TRBJ1-5; d_call: NA; clone_size: NA; v_call: TRBV7-8; cdr3_nt: TGTGCCAGCAGCTTAGTTGCGGGGGTGGGTCAGCCCCAGCATTTT; cdr3_aa: CASSLVAGVGQPQHF
j_call: TRBJ2-2; d_call: TRBD2; clone_size: NA; v_call: TRBV5-4; cdr3_nt: TGTGCCAGCAGCCCGGCCCGTCCGGGACTAGGGTCCCGCGGGGAGCTGTTTTTT; cdr3_aa: CASSPARPGLGSRGELFF
j_call: TRBJ1-4; d_call: NA; clone_size: NA; v_call: TRBV7-9; cdr3_nt: TGTGCCAGCAGCTCAACAACGACTCATCGGGGTGAAAAACTGTTTTTT; cdr3_aa: CASSSTTTHRGEKLFF